This TCR beta chain was captured in a study of T cell repertoires in cytomegalovirus infection. This clonotype came up a few times. Its antigen remains unknown. V gave up 4 bases and J gave up 4 bases, with 8 bases separating them. The CDR3 loop spans 13 amino acids. In TCRdb, the reads were re-called with MiXCR into one record per CDR3 protein. The sample includes 54,000 or so distinct CDR3 sequences, about 30% of them seen just once. The specimen sequenced was PBMCs, sequenced either directly or after in vitro stimulation (not recorded which). The receptor was derived from a human donor in good health (CMV status not recorded). Some clones in this sample may be carry-over from other donors' samples. The chain is built from TRBV12-3 or TRBV12-4 and TRBJ1-5; D perhaps matches TRBD1 (5 bases). DNA of the CDR3: TGTGCCAGCAGTTCGACAGTTAATCAGCCCCAGCATTTT. Translated: CASSSTVNQPQHF.